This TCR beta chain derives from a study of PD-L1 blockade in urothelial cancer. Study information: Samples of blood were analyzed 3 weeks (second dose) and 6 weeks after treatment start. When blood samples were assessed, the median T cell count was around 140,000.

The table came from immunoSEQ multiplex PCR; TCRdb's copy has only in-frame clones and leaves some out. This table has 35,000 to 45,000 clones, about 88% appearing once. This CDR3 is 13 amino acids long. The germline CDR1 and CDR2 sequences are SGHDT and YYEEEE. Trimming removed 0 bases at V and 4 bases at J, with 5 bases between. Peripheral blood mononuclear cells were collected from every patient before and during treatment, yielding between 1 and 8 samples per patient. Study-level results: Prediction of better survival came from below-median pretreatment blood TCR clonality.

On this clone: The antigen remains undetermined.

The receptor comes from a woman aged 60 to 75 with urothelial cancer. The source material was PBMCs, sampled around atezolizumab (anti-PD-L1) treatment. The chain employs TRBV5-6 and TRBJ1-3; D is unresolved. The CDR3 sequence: CASSLVQGNTIYF. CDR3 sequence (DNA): TGTGCCAGCAGCTTGGTGCAGGGAAACACCATATATTTT.